This T cell receptor beta chain was found in a study of blood T cell repertoires in COVID-19. Study in general: Sites across the United States, Italy and Spain contributed samples from acute and convalescent COVID-19. T cells, B-cell-depleted T cells, or PBMCs supplied cDNA or gDNA.

Authors' analysis steps: Nucleated cell counts were estimated from reference gene primer amplification. Some clones are missing from TCRdb's copy, which holds only in-frame ones; the method was immunoSEQ multiplex PCR. The V and J calls and clone size are taken from that table; D and trimming were inferred from the DNA. The data contain about 260,000 clones, roughly 86% of them seen just once; the ten biggest clones take up around 9.5%. The V gene's germline CDR1 is ENHRY and CDR2 SYGVKD. Trimming took off 7 bases at V and 5 bases at J, with 18 bases between the two ends. This CDR3 spans 14 amino acids.

The receptor comes from a man aged 40-49 years who had recovered from COVID-19. This sequence joins TRBV10-3 and TRBJ2-7, with a weak D call TRBD1 (6 bases). What was sequenced was peripheral blood. In nucleotides, the CDR3 is TGTGCCATCACAAGAACAGGGTCCGGACACGAGCAGTACTTC. Residues: CAITRTGSGHEQYF.